The rows below give T cell receptor beta chains drawn from one sample of a study of blood T cells in healthy people across ages. TCRdb reanalysed the 5' RACE reads using MiXCR and keeps one entry per CDR3 protein. This table holds fewer than 1.5 million distinct CDR3 sequences, approximately 42% found once. Sequenced material: blood. The receptors shown here come from a woman aged 18-29 years in good health. CDR3s include the opening cysteine and the closing phenylalanine or tryptophan. The order of the fields is V gene, D gene, clone size, J gene, CDR3 protein, CDR3 DNA. D genes are given only for firm matches. The size entry is marked missing in some rows and otherwise reads once, few, many or a size class.

TRBV11-2	-	few	TRBJ2-1	CASSDKPGYNEQFF	TGTGCCAGCAGCGATAAGCCGGGATACAATGAGCAGTTCTTC
TRBV4-1	-	-	TRBJ2-1	CASIQDGNNEQFF	TGCGCCAGCATCCAAGACGGTAACAATGAGCAGTTCTTC
TRBV20-1	-	-	TRBJ2-7	CSAAEGSYEQYF	TGCAGTGCAGCTGAGGGCTCCTACGAGCAGTACTTC
TRBV20-1	-	few	TRBJ2-1	CSARVPGPVVYEQFF	TGCAGTGCTAGAGTCCCGGGACCCGTTGTCTATGAGCAGTTCTTC
TRBV6-2/TRBV6-3	-	-	TRBJ2-5	CASSYSSSYQETQYF	TGTGCCAGCAGTTACTCGAGCTCGTACCAAGAGACCCAGTACTTC
TRBV25-1	-	-	TRBJ2-1	CASSWDLNEQFF	TGTGCCAGCAGTTGGGACCTCAATGAGCAGTTCTTC
TRBV4-1	-	many	TRBJ2-2	CASSQGSWDSNTGELFF	TGCGCCAGCAGCCAAGGTTCGTGGGACTCGAACACCGGGGAGCTGTTTTTT
TRBV5-1	TRBD2	-	TRBJ2-1	CASSAPTSGEFF	TGCGCCAGCAGCGCGCCGACTAGCGGGGAGTTCTTC
TRBV7-9	-	-	TRBJ2-1	CASSIGNSYNEQFF	TGTGCCAGCAGTATAGGGAACTCCTACAATGAGCAGTTCTTC
TRBV10-3	-	-	TRBJ2-7	CAISGTSSYEQYF	TGTGCCATCAGTGGGACGAGCTCCTACGAGCAGTACTTC
TRBV4-1	TRBD2	few	TRBJ2-3	CASSQLGLAGGTDTQYF	TGCGCCAGCAGCCAACTCGGACTAGCGGGAGGCACAGATACGCAGTATTTT
TRBV20-1	-	few	TRBJ2-7	CSALKTYEQYF	TGCAGTGCCCTTAAGACCTACGAGCAGTACTTC
TRBV2	TRBD1	few	TRBJ2-4	CASSLFGQGKSNF	TGTGCCAGCAGCCTCTTCGGACAGGGAAAAAGCAACTTC
TRBV6-1	-	-	TRBJ1-3	CASSDYKGYFGNTIYF	TGTGCCAGCAGTGATTACAAGGGGTACTTTGGAAACACCATATATTTT
TRBV5-1	TRBD1	-	TRBJ1-1	CASSQRQGEVTEAFF	TGCGCCAGCAGCCAACGACAGGGGGAGGTCACTGAAGCTTTCTTT